This TCR beta chain was sequenced for a study of shared clonotypes between healthy human individuals. This table comes from immunoSEQ multiplex PCR, and its TCRdb copy is limited to in-frame clones, with some not included. This sample has about 2 million clones, with about 95% found just once. Remarks on this clone: Its target is not known.

General study points: Sharing across four donors was highest in naive CD4 (approximately 5%) and lowest in memory CD8 (0.4%).

The length of the CDR3 is 11 residues. V gave up 3 bases and J gave up 8 bases, with 7 bases separating them. The germline V gene encodes CDR1 SEHNR and CDR2 FQNEAQ (reference sequence). The chain couples TRBV7-9 to TRBJ1-1; D gene uncertain. Sequencing was done on a sample of naive CD4+ T cells sorted from blood. This sample's subset: CD45RA+ positively selected. The receptor was derived from a young man in good health. The CDR3 bases are TGTGCCAGCAGCTTTCTAGCCGAAGCTTTCTTT. Residues: CASSFLAEAFF.